The 8 T cell receptor beta chains below were found in one sample sequenced in a study of blood T cell repertoires in COVID-19. Produced via immunoSEQ multiplex PCR; TCRdb's table is partial and in-frame only. The table lists fewer than 300,000 clones, about 93% of them singletons. Material for sequencing was PBMCs or T cells enriched from blood (not recorded which). These TCRs come from a woman in her 30s who had recovered from COVID-19.

The chain uses TRBV10-3 and TRBJ1-2; D perhaps matches TRBD1 (5 bases). This CDR3 is built from 11 residues. The V end lost 11 bases, the J end lost 11 bases, and 18 bases lay between the germline ends. Germline V gives CDR1 ENHRY, CDR2 SYGVKD. The CDR3 DNA is TGTGCCGTCAATTCGGGGGGTGGTTACACCTTC. Translated, it gives CAVNSGGGYTF.

The CDR3 protein is CASNQGESMNTEAFF. For the CDR3, the DNA is TGTGCCAGCAACCAGGGGGAGTCCATGAACACTGAAGCTTTCTTT. The V and J genes are TRBV28 and TRBJ1-1; 7 bases are shared with TRBD1. The trim removed 7 bases at V and 0 bases at J, leaving 8 bases unmatched. Per the germline V gene, CDR1 is MDHEN and CDR2 is SYDVKM. This CDR3 has 15 amino acids.

The V and J genes are TRBV18 and TRBJ2-7, with 7 bases identical to TRBD1. The junction had 3 bases not matched to a gene; V was cut back by 2 bases and J by 2 bases. CDR3 size: 14 residues. From germline, CDR1 is KGHSH and CDR2 LQKENI. The CDR3 nucleotides read TGTGCCAGCTCACCAAGCCAGGGGGCCTACGAGCAGTACTTC. It encodes CASSPSQGAYEQYF.

The rearrangement joins TRBV5-1 to TRBJ1-5; D possibly corresponds to TRBD1 (5 bases). The CDR3 runs to 15 residues. The V gene lost 1 base and the J gene lost 2 bases, with 10 bases spanning the gap. Germline V CDR1 and CDR2: SGHRS, YFSETQ. The CDR3 DNA reads TGCGCCAGCAGCTTGATGGGGCAGGGCAATCAGCCCCAGCATTTT. Residues: CASSLMGQGNQPQHF.

This CDR3 reads CASSLDGNQPQHF. The CDR3 coding sequence is TGTGCCAGCAGCTTAGACGGCAATCAGCCCCAGCATTTT. This chain connects TRBV11-2 to TRBJ1-5; D remains unclear. The length of the CDR3 is 13 residues. Trimming stripped 0 bases from V and 2 bases from J, with 2 bases between. Germline V gene lookup returns CDR1 SGHAT and CDR2 FQNNGV. Combining the CDR3 with reference TRBV11-2 and TRBJ1-5 gives the whole variable domain EAGVAQSPRYKIIEKRQSVAFWCNPISGHATLYWYQQILGQGPKLLIQFQNNGVVDDSQLPKDRFSAERLKGVDSTLKIQPAKLEDSAVYLCASSLDGNQPQHFGDGTRLSIL.

The rearrangement uses TRBV28 and TRBJ2-7; TRBD2 matches at 11 bases. Per the germline V gene, CDR1 is MDHEN and CDR2 is SYDVKM. This CDR3 spans 15 amino acids. The V and J ends lost 2 bases and 4 bases, in that order; junction bases with no gene match: 4. CDR3 coding DNA: TGTGCCAGCAGTTTAGGGACTAGCGGAAAATACGAGCAGTACTTC. Its translation: CASSLGTSGKYEQYF.

V gene TRBV9 combines with J gene TRBJ1-1; tentatively, D is TRBD1 (6 bases). Germline V gives CDR1 SGDLS, CDR2 YYNGEE. This CDR3 has 17 residues. V gave up 0 bases and J gave up 0 bases, with 15 bases separating them. The CDR3 DNA reads as TGTGCCAGCAGCGTAGCTTCGAGACAGGCGCTGAACACTGAAGCTTTCTTT. It translates to CASSVASRQALNTEAFF.

The chain is built from TRBV7-6 and TRBJ2-1, with a possible D match to TRBD2 (5 bases). The germline V and J ends were trimmed by 5 bases and 0 bases, with 17 bases remaining between them. Germline CDR1 reads SGHVS; CDR2 reads FNYEAQ. The CDR3 spans 17 residues. The CDR3 reads CASSPSHRGSSYNEQFF. CDR3 DNA: TGTGCCAGCAGCCCCTCCCACCGGGGAAGCTCCTACAATGAGCAGTTCTTC.